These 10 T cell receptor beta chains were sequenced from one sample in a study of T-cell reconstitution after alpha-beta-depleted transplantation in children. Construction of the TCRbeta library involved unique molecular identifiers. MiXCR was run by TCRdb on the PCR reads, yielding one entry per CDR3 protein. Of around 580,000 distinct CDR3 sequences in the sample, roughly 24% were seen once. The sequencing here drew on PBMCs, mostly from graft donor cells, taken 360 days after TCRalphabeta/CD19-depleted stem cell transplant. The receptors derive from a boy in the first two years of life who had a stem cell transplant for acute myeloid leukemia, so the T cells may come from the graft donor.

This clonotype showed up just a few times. CDR3 in DNA: TGTGCCAGCAGCCAGGAAGGAGGCTCGAACACCGGGGAGCTGTTTTTT. Protein: CASSQEGGSNTGELFF. The J gene is TRBJ2-2, the V gene TRBV4-2; tentative D call: TRBD2 (5 bases). The CDR3 length is 16 residues. Per germline, CDR1 LGHNA and CDR2 YNFKEQ. Trimming took 3 bases from V and 0 from J, leaving 11 bases between them.

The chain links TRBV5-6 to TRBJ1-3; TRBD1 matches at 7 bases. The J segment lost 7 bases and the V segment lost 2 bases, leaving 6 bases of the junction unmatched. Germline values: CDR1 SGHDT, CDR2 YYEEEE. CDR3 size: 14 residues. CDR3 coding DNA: TGTGCCAGCAGCTTTTGGGACAGACGCAACACCATATATTTT. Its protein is CASSFWDRRNTIYF. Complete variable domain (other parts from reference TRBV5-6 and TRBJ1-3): DAGVTQSPTHLIKTRGQQVTLRCSPKSGHDTVSWYQQALGQGPQFIFQYYEEEERQRGNFPDRFSGHQFPNYSSELNVNALLLGDSALYLCASSFWDRRNTIYFGEGSWLTVV.

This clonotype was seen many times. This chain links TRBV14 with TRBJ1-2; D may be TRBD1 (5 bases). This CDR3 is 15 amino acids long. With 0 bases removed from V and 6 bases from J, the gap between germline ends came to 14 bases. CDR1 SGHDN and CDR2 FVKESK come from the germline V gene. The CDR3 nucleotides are TGTGCCAGCAGCCAAGATCCTTGGGACCCGAATGGCTACACCTTC. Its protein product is CASSQDPWDPNGYTF.

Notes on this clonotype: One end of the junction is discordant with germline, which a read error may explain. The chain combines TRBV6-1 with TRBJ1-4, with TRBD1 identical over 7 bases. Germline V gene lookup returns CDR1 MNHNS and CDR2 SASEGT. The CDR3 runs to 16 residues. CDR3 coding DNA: TGTGCCAGCAGCCTCCGCGCCGGGACAGATAATGGAAAACTGTTTTTT. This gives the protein CASSLRAGTDNGKLFF.

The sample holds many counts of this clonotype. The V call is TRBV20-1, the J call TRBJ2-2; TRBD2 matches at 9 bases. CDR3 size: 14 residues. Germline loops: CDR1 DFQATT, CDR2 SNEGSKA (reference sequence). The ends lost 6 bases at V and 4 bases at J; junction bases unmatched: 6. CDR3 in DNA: TGCAGTGCCGCGACTAGCGGAGCCACCGGGGAGCTGTTTTTT. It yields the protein CSAATSGATGELFF.

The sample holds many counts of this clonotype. The CDR3: CASSFSDTQYF. The DNA for the CDR3 is TGTGCCAGCAGCTTTTCAGATACGCAGTATTTT. This chain links TRBV12-3 or TRBV12-4 with TRBJ2-3; no reliable D call. The V gene lost 6 bases and the J gene lost 4 bases, with 5 bases spanning the gap. The CDR3 loop spans 11 amino acids.

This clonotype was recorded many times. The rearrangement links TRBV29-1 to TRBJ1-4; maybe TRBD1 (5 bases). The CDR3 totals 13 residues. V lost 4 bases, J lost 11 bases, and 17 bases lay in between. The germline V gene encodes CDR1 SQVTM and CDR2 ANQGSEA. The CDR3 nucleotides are TGCAGCGTTGTCGCTCCAGGGAATGGGAAACTGTTTTTT. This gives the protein CSVVAPGNGKLFF. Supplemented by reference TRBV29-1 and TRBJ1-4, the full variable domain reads SAVISQKPSRDICQRGTSLTIQCQVDSQVTMMFWYRQQPGQSLTLIATANQGSEATYESGFVIDKFPISRPNLTFSTLTVSNMSPEDSSIYLCSVVAPGNGKLFFGSGTQLSVL.

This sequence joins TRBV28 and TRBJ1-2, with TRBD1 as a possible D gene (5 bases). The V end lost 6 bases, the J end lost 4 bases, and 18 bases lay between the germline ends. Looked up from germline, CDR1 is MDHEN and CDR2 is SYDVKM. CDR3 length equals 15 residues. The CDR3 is CASSSSSGFTYGYTF. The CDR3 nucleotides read TGTGCCAGCAGCTCCTCCTCAGGGTTTACCTATGGCTACACCTTC.

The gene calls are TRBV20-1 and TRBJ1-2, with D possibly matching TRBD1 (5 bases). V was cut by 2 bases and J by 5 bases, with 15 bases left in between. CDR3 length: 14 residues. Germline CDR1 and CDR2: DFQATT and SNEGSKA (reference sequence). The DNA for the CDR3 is TGCAGTGCTAGATTGGTTGGGGGGAGATATGGCTACACCTTC. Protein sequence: CSARLVGGRYGYTF.

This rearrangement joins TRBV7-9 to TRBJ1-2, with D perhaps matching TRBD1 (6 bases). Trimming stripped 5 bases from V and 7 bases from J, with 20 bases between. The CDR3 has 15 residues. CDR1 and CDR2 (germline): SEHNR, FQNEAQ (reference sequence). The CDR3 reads CASSPPGHLLGGYTF. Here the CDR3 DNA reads TGTGCCAGCAGCCCTCCGGGACACCTTTTGGGTGGCTACACCTTC.